This TCR beta chain was retrieved from a study of regulatory dendritic cells for organ transplantation. Whole-study findings and limits: Memory T cells were less diverse than naive, with memory CD8+ most oligoclonal. Memory CD8+ clonal expansion seemed more limited with regulatory than mature dendritic cells.

CD4+ or CD8+ T cells were sorted as naive CD45RA+ or memory CD45RO+. Comment on this clone: Its cognate antigen is unknown.

Generated by immunoSEQ multiplex PCR, the TCRdb table keeps only in-frame clones and is missing some. The sample includes roughly 35,000 clones, around nine tenths seen only once; the top ten take 0.055% to 0.075%. The clonotype originates from a human donor in good health. Input material: naive CD4+ T cells from blood. The subset denotes: CD45RA+ naive T cells.

The CDR3 DNA is TGTGCCAGCAGCTTAACGATAGCTATAGGGGGCAGGTACAATGAGCAGTTCTTC. Its translation: CASSLTIAIGGRYNEQFF. The chain has TRBV7-3 and TRBJ2-1; 7 positions agree with TRBD1. CDR3 length: 18 residues. J lost 4 bases, V lost 0 bases, and 12 bases had no gene match. Germline assignment: CDR1 SGHTA and CDR2 FQGTGA. The variable domain in full, with the rest retrieved from reference TRBV7-3 and TRBJ2-1, is GAGVSQTPSNKVTEKGKYVELRCDPISGHTALYWYRQSLGQGPEFLIYFQGTGAADDSGLPNDRFFAVRPEGSVSTLKIQRTERGDSAVYLCASSLTIAIGGRYNEQFFGPGTRLTVL.